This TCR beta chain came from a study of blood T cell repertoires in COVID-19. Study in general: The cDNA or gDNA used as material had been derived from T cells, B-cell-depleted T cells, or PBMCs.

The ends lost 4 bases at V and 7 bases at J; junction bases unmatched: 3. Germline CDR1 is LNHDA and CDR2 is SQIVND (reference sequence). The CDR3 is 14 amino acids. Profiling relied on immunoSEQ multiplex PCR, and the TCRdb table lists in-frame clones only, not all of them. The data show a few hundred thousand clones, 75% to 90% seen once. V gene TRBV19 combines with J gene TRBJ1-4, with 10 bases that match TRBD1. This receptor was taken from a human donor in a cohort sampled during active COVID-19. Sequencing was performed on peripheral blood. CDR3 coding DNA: TGTGCCAGTAGTAGGAGGACAGGGGGTGAAAAACTGTTTTTT. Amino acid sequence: CASSRRTGGEKLFF.